This T cell receptor beta chain was identified in a study of human T cells and chemical hapten exposure. TCRdb used MiXCR to reprocess the RACE reads, holding one entry per CDR3 protein. The sample contains about 180,000 distinct CDR3 sequences, just under 30% of which appear only once. Study observations and caveats: While controls formed fewer of them, expanded TCRs formed significantly more large CDR3 similarity clusters.

To note about this clonotype: The antigen remains unidentified.

The time point: pre-sensitization, week 0. This sample's treatment: therapeutic diphenylcyclopropenone sensitization with weekly scalp DPC. Whole blood that had not been fractionated was the source of extracted total RNA. The TCR sequence derives from a woman between 25 and 40 years old with alopecia areata. Some clones in this sample may be carry-over from other donors' samples. The starting material was whole blood, obtained in connection with sensitization to the hapten diphenylcyclopropenone (DPC).

CDR3: CASSLGLAGGADTQYF. The DNA for the CDR3 is TGCGCCAGCAGCTTGGGACTAGCGGGGGGTGCAGATACGCAGTATTTT. The chain links TRBV5-1 to TRBJ2-3; 13 nucleotides line up with TRBD2. CDR1 and CDR2 (germline): SGHRS, YFSETQ. There are 16 residues in the CDR3. V gave up 0 bases and J gave up 4 bases; unmatched junction bases: 2.